Following are 19 T cell receptor beta chains from one sample sequenced in a study of T cells after posttransplantation cyclophosphamide. Treatment was busulfan-fludarabine conditioning, a marrow graft, and cyclophosphamide on days +3 and +4. Sequencing used immunoSEQ multiplex PCR; TCRdb keeps in-frame clones, though not all of them. The data show fewer than 7,000 clones, with none appearing a single time. This specimen was PBMCs, taken 377 days after allogeneic stem cell transplant with posttransplant cyclophosphamide. The receptors here all came from a male patient aged 55 to 69 who received an allogeneic stem cell transplant from a related donor, was CMV-positive, and had acute GVHD only. A share of the T cells may be of graft donor origin.

This clone is medium-sized (0.01 to 0.1%). CDR3 in amino acids: CTSSQGGTGGSTGELFF. Written as DNA, the CDR3 is TGCACCAGCAGCCAAGGGGGGACAGGGGGCAGCACCGGGGAGCTGTTTTTT. J is TRBJ2-2 and V is TRBV1; the listed D gene, TRBD1, was not tested against the DNA. TRBV1 counts as a pseudogene. CDR3 size: 17 residues.

The sample holds many counts of this clone. The CDR3 DNA reads as TGTGCTAGTGGTTTGTTACTAGCGGGGCCACCGCGAGAGCAGTACTTC. As protein: CASGLLLAGPPREQYF. This sequence joins TRBV12-5 and TRBJ2-7; 10 nucleotides align to TRBD2. The CDR3 contains 16 residues. V shed 2 bases, J shed 7 bases, and the junction held 11 bases outside the gene matches. The V gene's germline CDR1 is LGHNT and CDR2 FRNRAP.

There are many counts of this clone. This rearrangement joins TRBV7-2 to TRBJ1-1; 7 bases fit TRBD1. J lost 1 base, V lost 3 bases, and 11 bases had no gene match. CDR1 is SGHTA and CDR2 is FQGNSA in the germline V gene. This CDR3 contains 17 residues. CDR3 in DNA: TGTGCCAGCAGCTTCCGCGGTGGCAGGGGGTCGAACACTGAAGCTTTCTTT. Translated, it gives CASSFRGGRGSNTEAFF.

The table lists this clone with many counts. This sequence joins TRBV5-5 and TRBJ1-1; 9 positions match TRBD1. The germline V gene has CDR1 SGHKS and CDR2 YYEKEE (reference sequence). V dropped 0 bases and J dropped 7; count of bases not matched to a gene: 7. CDR3 length: 15 residues. CDR3: CASSLGQGVFNEAFF. The CDR3 region has the DNA TGTGCCAGCAGCTTGGGACAGGGGGTCTTCAATGAAGCTTTCTTT.

This clone has a count of ten or more. The chain is built from TRBV12-5 and TRBJ2-7; D possibly corresponds to TRBD1 (5 bases). The CDR3 consists of 15 residues. Germline CDR1 LGHNT, CDR2 FRNRAP. V was clipped by 0 bases and J by 3 bases, with 12 bases between them. CDR3 DNA: TGTGCTAGTGGTTTGGTAGTGGGGCAAAGCTACGAGCAGTACTTC. This codes for CASGLVVGQSYEQYF.

This clone occurred many times. The chain carries TRBV5-1 and TRBJ1-2; maybe TRBD1 (5 bases). Trimming cost V 3 bases and J 2 bases, with 14 bases left between them. The CDR3 totals 15 residues. Germline V lookup: CDR1 SGHRS, CDR2 YFSETQ. Here the CDR3 DNA reads TGCGCCAGCAGCTCCGGCGGTGGGGGGAACTATGGCTACACCTTC. This codes for CASSSGGGGNYGYTF.

This clone was recorded many times. The chain joins TRBV19 to TRBJ2-2; TRBD1 is a possible D gene (5 bases). CDR3 length: 12 residues. CDR1 LNHDA and CDR2 SQIVND come from the germline V gene (reference sequence). The CDR3 loop reads CVPPGATGELFF. The CDR3, as DNA: TGTGTCCCCCCTGGGGCGACCGGGGAGCTGTTTTTT.

This clone was observed many times. The DNA for the CDR3 is TGCACCAGCAGCCGAATTCACAGGGGATTTCCCGAAAATCAGCCCCAGCATTTT. The encoded protein is CTSSRIHRGFPENQPQHF. The chain uses TRBV1 and TRBJ1-5; the table's TRBD1 call for D was not verified on the DNA. TRBV1 is annotated as a pseudogene. The CDR3 runs 18 residues.

This clone has ten or more counts. The chain is built from TRBV10-3 and TRBJ2-1; 7 bases map to TRBD1. This CDR3 is 15 amino acids long. Germline-derived CDR1 and CDR2 are ENHRY and SYGVKD. Germline trimming cut 2 bases from V and 7 bases from J; bases unmatched to any gene: 8. The DNA for the CDR3 is TGTGCCATCAGTGAGACGCAGACAGGGCGGAATGAGCAGTTCTTC. Translated, it gives CAISETQTGRNEQFF.

This clone was seen ten or more times. CDR3 region: CASSLDKGTGVNQPQHF. CDR3 bases: TGTGCCAGCAGCTTGGATAAAGGGACAGGGGTCAATCAGCCCCAGCATTTT. The genes are TRBV5-6 and TRBJ1-5; 10 bases align to TRBD1. This CDR3 spans 17 amino acids. Germline V gene sequence: CDR1 SGHDT, CDR2 YYEEEE. V trimming: 0 bases; J trimming: 3 bases; junction bases outside the gene matches: 6.

This clone was counted ten times or more. The V and J genes are TRBV2 and TRBJ1-1; 12 nucleotides match TRBD1. Germline trimming cut 5 bases from V and 5 bases from J; bases unmatched to any gene: 3. The CDR3 has 14 residues. CDR1 is SNHLY, CDR2 FYNNEI, per germline. Here the CDR3 DNA reads TGTGCCAGCAGTAAGGGACAGGGGGCGACTGAAGCTTTCTTT. Its translation: CASSKGQGATEAFF.

This clone was recorded many times. This sequence joins TRBV7-9 and TRBJ2-4, with unresolved D. Trimming stripped 5 bases from V and 5 bases from J, with 13 bases between. Looked up from germline, CDR1 is SEHNR and CDR2 is FQNEAQ (reference sequence). CDR3 length: 14 residues. The chain's CDR3 is CASSPYGPQNIQYF. CDR3 DNA: TGTGCCAGCAGCCCCTATGGGCCCCAAAACATTCAGTACTTC.

This clone was recorded many times. This CDR3 is CASSKPGLAEYEQYF. The DNA for the CDR3 is TGTGCCAGCAGCAAGCCGGGACTAGCGGAATACGAGCAGTACTTC. The chain links TRBV7-2 to TRBJ2-7, with 11 bases fitting TRBD2. V shed 5 bases, J shed 4 bases, and the junction held 7 bases outside the gene matches. The CDR3 consists of 15 residues. The germline CDR1 and CDR2 sequences are SGHTA and FQGNSA. The variable domain in full, with the rest retrieved from reference TRBV7-2 and TRBJ2-7, is GAGVSQSPSNKVTEKGKDVELRCDPISGHTALYWYRQSLGQGLEFLIYFQGNSAPDKSGLPSDRFSAERTGGSVSTLTIQRTQQEDSAVYLCASSKPGLAEYEQYFGPGTRLTVT.

This clone was seen at least ten times. The V call is TRBV27, the J call TRBJ2-3; a possible D gene is TRBD2 (6 bases). The CDR3 runs 14 residues. Deletions cut 6 bases from V and 1 base from J, with 11 bases between. The V gene's germline CDR1 is MNHEY and CDR2 SMNVEV (reference sequence). CDR3 in amino acids: CASRSGEGTDTQYF. In nucleotides, the CDR3 is TGTGCCAGCAGGTCGGGAGAGGGCACAGATACGCAGTATTTT.

This clone is termed medium-sized (0.01 to 0.1%). The V and J genes are TRBV28 and TRBJ2-4; TRBD2 might be the D (6 bases). CDR3 size: 14 residues. Per the germline V gene, CDR1 is MDHEN and CDR2 is SYDVKM. V lost 3 bases, J lost 4 bases, and 10 bases lay in between. The DNA for the CDR3 is TGTGCCAGCAGTTTGGCGGGGAAAAAAAACATTCAGTACTTC. The encoded protein is CASSLAGKKNIQYF. Based on the CDR3 plus reference TRBV28 and TRBJ2-4, the full variable domain is DVKVTQSSRYLVKRTGEKVFLECVQDMDHENMFWYRQDPGLGLRLIYFSYDVKMKEKGDIPEGYSVSREKKERFSLILESASTNQTSMYLCASSLAGKKNIQYFGAGTRLSVL.

This clone was counted many times. V gene TRBV7-3 combines with J gene TRBJ2-3; 15 nucleotides agree with TRBD2. CDR3 length equals 16 residues. CDR1 is SGHTA and CDR2 is FQGTGA in the germline V gene. V lost 4 bases to trimming and J lost 4 bases; unmatched junction nucleotides: 3. As DNA, the CDR3 is TGTGCCAGCAGCTCGGGACTAGCGGGAGGTTCAGATACGCAGTATTTT. Its translation is CASSSGLAGGSDTQYF.

This clone was observed at least ten times. This chain links TRBV7-2 with TRBJ1-2; 8 bases are a match to TRBD1. Germline V gives CDR1 SGHTA, CDR2 FQGNSA. The CDR3 is made up of 14 amino acids. Trimming took 4 bases from V and 7 from J; bases not matched to a gene: 8. This CDR3 reads CASSWADRVGGYTF. The CDR3 DNA sequence: TGTGCCAGCAGCTGGGCGGACAGGGTGGGTGGCTACACCTTC.

This clone was recorded many times. The chain links TRBV9 to TRBJ1-2, with a tentative D call TRBD1 (5 bases). The CDR3 sequence is 14 residues long. V lost 0 bases to trimming and J lost 7 bases, with 13 bases between them. CDR1 is SGDLS and CDR2 is YYNGEE in the germline V gene. CDR3 in DNA: TGTGCCAGCAGCGTAGGTCGGGGGGGAGGTGGCTACACCTTC. It is translated as CASSVGRGGGGYTF.

Concerning this clone itself: A junction boundary mismatches the germline segment, possibly from a read error. The chain carries TRBV6-5 and TRBJ2-1; TRBD1 matches 11 bases. From germline, CDR1 is MNHEY and CDR2 SVGAGI. The CDR3 consists of 15 residues. CDR3 coding DNA: TGTGCCAGCGGTTATGGGGGACAGGGGGAGAATGAGCAGTTCTTC. Translation: CASGYGGQGENEQFF.